The 15 T cell receptor beta chains listed next were all sequenced from one sample in a study of vaccination effects on CD4 cells after COVID-19. Expansion with viral peptide pools was applied to antigen-specific CD4+ T cells by the ViraFEST assay prior to sequencing. Culturing for more than 9 days preceded CD4+ T cell isolation. Nucleocapsid antibodies stayed negative before and after vaccination, showing no earlier SARS-CoV-2 infection. These receptors' antigens are unknown. TCRdb's table, derived via immunoSEQ multiplex PCR, lists solely in-frame clones and lacks some. The sample holds 25,000 or so clones, around 71% seen once. Material: CD4+ T cells from PBMCs cultured with HCoV-OC43 spike peptides, obtained before COVID-19 vaccination. As to subset: HCoV-OC43 spike overlapping peptide pool stimulation. The receptors originated from a human donor who received a COVID-19 vaccine.

The V call is TRBV20-1, the J call TRBJ2-1, with a weak D call TRBD2 (5 bases). CDR1 is DFQATT and CDR2 is SNEGSKA in the germline V gene (reference sequence). Trimming took off 3 bases at V and 0 bases at J, with 9 bases between the two ends. This CDR3 has 14 amino acids. In DNA form, the CDR3 reads TGCAGTGCTAGTCGGGGAAGCTCCTACAATGAGCAGTTCTTC. As protein: CSASRGSSYNEQFF.

The V and J genes are TRBV2 and TRBJ1-5, with no clear D. CDR1 is SNHLY, CDR2 FYNNEI, per germline. The CDR3 extends over 15 amino acids. The V end was cut by 0 bases, the J end by 3 bases, with 9 bases between. CDR3 loop: CASSEARGYNQPQHF. The CDR3 DNA reads as TGTGCCAGCAGTGAAGCCCGGGGTTACAATCAGCCCCAGCATTTT.

The chain employs TRBV7-9 and TRBJ2-7, with D maybe TRBD1 (5 bases). CDR3 length: 14 amino acids. V was trimmed by 8 bases and J by 6 bases, leaving 20 bases between them. Germline lookup yields CDR1 SEHNR and CDR2 FQNEAQ (reference sequence). As DNA, the CDR3 is TGTGCCAGCCGGAGCCAGGGTGGTGTCTCCGAGCAGTACTTC. It specifies CASRSQGGVSEQYF.

This clone turned up a few times. The V call is TRBV6-5, the J call TRBJ1-6; D possibly corresponds to TRBD1 (5 bases). The CDR3 extends over 15 amino acids. Per germline, CDR1 MNHEY and CDR2 SVGAGI. Trimming removed 7 bases at V and 0 bases at J, with 10 bases between. The CDR3 sequence: CASTHRSSYNSPLHF. The CDR3 bases are TGTGCCAGCACCCACAGGAGCTCCTATAATTCACCCCTCCACTTT.

This clone came up a few times. This chain links TRBV6-6 with TRBJ2-7, with 10 bases fitting TRBD2. Trimming removed 6 bases from V and 5 bases from J; junction bases left unmatched: 10. Germline CDR1 MNHNY, CDR2 SVGAGI (reference sequence). CDR3 size: 15 residues. The CDR3 region is CASRKKAGGSDEQYF. The CDR3 DNA reads as TGTGCCAGCAGAAAAAAAGCGGGAGGGAGTGACGAGCAGTACTTC.

This sequence joins TRBV7-2 and TRBJ2-1; 8 bases are a match to TRBD2. The CDR3 has 16 residues. The germline V gene has CDR1 SGHTA and CDR2 FQGNSA. Germline trimming cut 6 bases from V and 1 base from J; bases unmatched to any gene: 8. The CDR3 DNA is TGTGCCAGCAGACACTTAAAGCGGGAGTCCTACAATGAGCAGTTCTTC. Encoded protein: CASRHLKRESYNEQFF.

V usage is TRBV6-4 and J usage is TRBJ2-3; possibly TRBD1 or TRBD2 for D (5 bases each). The ends were cut back, 5 bases at V and 2 bases at J, with 14 bases in the middle. The length of the CDR3 is 15 residues. Germline CDR1 is MRHNA and CDR2 is SNTAGT. CDR3 protein: CASSRSGRFTDTQYF. CDR3 nucleotides: TGTGCCAGCAGTAGGTCAGGGAGATTCACAGATACGCAGTATTTT.

This rearrangement joins TRBV7-8 to TRBJ1-6; possibly TRBD1 for D (5 bases). CDR1 and CDR2 (germline): SGHVS, FQNEAQ. The CDR3 length is 14 residues. Trimming stripped 4 bases from V and 8 bases from J, with 12 bases between. CDR3 residues: CASSWDPSDSPLHF. CDR3 DNA sequence: TGTGCCAGCAGCTGGGACCCTTCGGATTCACCCCTCCACTTT.

The V and J genes are TRBV4-1 and TRBJ2-5, with 7 positions matching TRBD1. Unmatched junction bases numbered 10, after V lost 0 bases and J lost 6 bases. The germline CDR1 and CDR2 sequences are MGHRA and YSYEKL. This CDR3 contains 16 residues. The CDR3 is CASSQEVSEGAKTQYF. Here the CDR3 DNA reads TGCGCCAGCAGCCAAGAGGTGTCTGAGGGGGCGAAGACCCAGTACTTC.

The chain recombines TRBV24-1 with TRBJ2-1, with 13 nucleotides matching TRBD2. Per the germline V gene, CDR1 is KGHDR and CDR2 is SFDVKD. V dropped 5 bases and J dropped 5; count of bases not matched to a gene: 8. This CDR3 is 17 amino acids long. This CDR3 is CATSGTSGGAGNNEQFF. CDR3 sequence (DNA): TGTGCCACCAGTGGTACTAGCGGGGGGGCCGGGAACAATGAGCAGTTCTTC.

CDR3 sequence: CASERTSSYEQYF. CDR3 nucleotide sequence: TGTGCCAGCGAAAGGACTAGCTCCTACGAGCAGTACTTC. V usage is TRBV6-5 and J usage is TRBJ2-7, with 7 positions matching TRBD2. Germline lookup yields CDR1 MNHEY and CDR2 SVGAGI. CDR3 length: 13 amino acids. V lost 8 bases and J lost 0; bases outside the gene matches: 4.

This chain uses TRBV25-1 with TRBJ2-7; D is uncertain. This CDR3 is built from 13 residues. Per the germline V gene, CDR1 is MGHDK and CDR2 is SYGVNS. The ends were cut back, 5 bases at V and 4 bases at J, with 12 bases in the middle. CDR3 DNA: TGTGCCAGCAGTCCGCGGATCATGTACGAGCAGTACTTC. Translation: CASSPRIMYEQYF.

This chain connects TRBV16 to TRBJ2-2; 7 bases align to TRBD1. The trim removed 3 bases at V and 1 base at J, leaving 2 bases unmatched. CDR3 length: 15 amino acids. From germline, CDR1 is KGHSY and CDR2 FQNENV. CDR3 amino acids: CASSQTGLNTGELFF. The CDR3 nucleotides are TGTGCCAGCAGCCAGACAGGGCTGAACACCGGGGAGCTGTTTTTT.

This clone was observed a handful of times. The V gene is TRBV19, the J gene TRBJ1-2, with D unresolved. Trimming removed 4 bases from V and 4 bases from J, with 13 bases in between. In germline, CDR1 is LNHDA, CDR2 SQIVND (reference sequence). This CDR3 is built from 14 residues. The CDR3 bases are TGTGCCAGTAGTACAACCCCTGAAGGCTATGGCTACACCTTC. Encoded protein: CASSTTPEGYGYTF. The full variable domain, completed using reference TRBV19 and TRBJ1-2, is DGGITQSPKYLFRKEGQNVTLSCEQNLNHDAMYWYRQDPGQGLRLIYYSQIVNDFQKGDIAEGYSVSREKKESFPLTVTSAQKNPTAFYLCASSTTPEGYGYTFGSGTRLTVV.

The V gene is TRBV19, the J gene TRBJ1-1, with 9 positions matching TRBD1. V trimming: 9 bases; J trimming: 2 bases; junction bases outside the gene matches: 7. This CDR3 is built from 14 residues. From germline, CDR1 is LNHDA and CDR2 SQIVND (reference sequence). The CDR3 sequence is CASVGQGRNTEAFF. CDR3 sequence (DNA): TGTGCCAGCGTAGGACAGGGGCGTAACACTGAAGCTTTCTTT.